This T cell receptor beta chain was identified in a study of T cell responses to AZD1222 COVID-19 vaccine. Produced via immunoSEQ multiplex PCR; TCRdb's table is partial and in-frame only. The data contain tens of thousands of clones, 85% to 90% of them singletons. This material consisted of peripheral blood, taken on day 0 of AZD1222 vaccination. This receptor was identified in an adult in good health.

CDR3: CASSVLAGGYHEQFF. The CDR3 region has the DNA TGTGCCAGCAGTGTACTAGCGGGGGGGTACCATGAGCAGTTCTTC. The chain has TRBV6-4 and TRBJ2-1, with TRBD2 matching over 13 bases. The V gene's germline CDR1 is MRHNA and CDR2 SNTAGT. Trimming at V came to 4 bases and at J to 8 bases, leaving 5 bases not matched to a gene. The CDR3 is 15 residues long.